The 11 T cell receptor beta chains in this list originate from one sample, sequenced in a study of CD8 T cells in ankylosing spondylitis. TCRdb independently ran MiXCR on the 5' RACE reads; one entry per CDR3 protein. Of 200,000 to 300,000 distinct CDR3 sequences in the sample, around 9.2% are singletons; the top ten hold almost 7%. The sequenced sample was blood, either unsorted or a sorted T cell fraction (not recorded which). These receptors all come from a male donor with ankylosing spondylitis or in good health (not recorded which).

In this sample, this clonotype turned up many times. The chain carries TRBV2 and TRBJ1-2; TRBD1 matches 8 bases. Germline V gives CDR1 SNHLY, CDR2 FYNNEI. The trim removed 6 bases at V and 4 bases at J, leaving 7 bases unmatched. The CDR3 sequence is 14 residues long. The DNA for the CDR3 is TGTGCCAGCAGCGGGACAGGCTTAGGCTATGGCTACACCTTC. Residues: CASSGTGLGYGYTF. The variable domain in full, with the rest retrieved from reference TRBV2 and TRBJ1-2, is EPEVTQTPSHQVTQMGQEVILRCVPISNHLYFYWYRQILGQKVEFLVSFYNNEISEKSEIFDDQFSVERPDGSNFTLKIRSTKLEDSAMYFCASSGTGLGYGYTFGSGTRLTVV.

In this sample, this clonotype turned up many times. This chain links TRBV6-5 with TRBJ2-3; D is possibly TRBD1 or TRBD2 (5 bases each). The CDR3 totals 16 residues. Per germline, CDR1 MNHEY and CDR2 SVGAGI. V lost 0 bases to trimming and J lost 2 bases, with 12 bases between them. The CDR3 loop is CASSYSGESPTDTQYF. Written as DNA, the CDR3 is TGTGCCAGCAGTTACTCGGGGGAGTCCCCCACAGATACGCAGTATTTT.

This clonotype appeared many times. The chain carries TRBV5-1 and TRBJ2-7, with 9 positions matching TRBD2. Trimming cost V 4 bases and J 0 bases; bases outside gene matches: 8. This CDR3 is built from 16 residues. CDR1 SGHRS and CDR2 YFSETQ come from the germline V gene. The CDR3 loop is CASSADLAGSSYEQYF. CDR3 in DNA: TGCGCCAGCAGCGCGGACCTAGCGGGAAGCTCCTACGAGCAGTACTTC.

Concerning this clonotype itself: Possible read error: a much larger clone is one base away. The chain links TRBV7-8 to TRBJ1-6; D might be TRBD1 (6 bases). The CDR3 covers 13 residues. V was clipped by 5 bases and J by 9 bases, with 11 bases between them. CDR1 is SGHVS, CDR2 FQNEAQ, per germline. In DNA, the CDR3 is TGTGCCAGCAGCGCAGGACAGAGTTCACCCCTCCACTTT. Translating gives CASSAGQSSPLHF.

This clonotype was observed many times. The chain has TRBV11-2 and TRBJ1-6, with D possibly matching TRBD1 (5 bases). Trimming took 0 bases from V and 7 from J, leaving 10 bases between them. The CDR3 has 15 amino acids. CDR1 SGHAT and CDR2 FQNNGV come from the germline V gene. The CDR3 nucleotides read TGTGCCAGCAGCTTAGAGGGGCAGATAAATTCACCCCTCCACTTT. Its protein product is CASSLEGQINSPLHF.

There are many counts of this clonotype. The J gene is TRBJ2-7, the V gene TRBV20-1, with 8 bases that match TRBD1. CDR3 length: 15 residues. The V gene end was trimmed by 1 base and the J gene end by 6 bases; junction bases not matched to a gene: 11. CDR1 and CDR2 (germline): DFQATT, SNEGSKA (reference sequence). In DNA, the CDR3 is TGCAGTGCTAGAGTCGCCGGGACAGGACGCGGCGAGCAGTACTTC. This sequence encodes CSARVAGTGRGEQYF.

Many counts were recorded for this clonotype. J is TRBJ2-2 and V is TRBV29-1; TRBD2 matches at 8 bases. Trimming at V came to 4 bases and at J to 5 bases, leaving 9 bases not matched to a gene. This CDR3 has 15 amino acids. Per the germline V gene, CDR1 is SQVTM and CDR2 is ANQGSEA. The CDR3 sequence: CSVGTTGGLTGELFF. For the CDR3, the DNA is TGCAGCGTTGGAACGACGGGGGGGCTTACCGGGGAGCTGTTTTTT.

This clonotype was found many times. V is TRBV7-9 and J is TRBJ1-3; D is uncertain. The germline gives CDR1 SEHNR, CDR2 FQNEAQ (reference sequence). The V gene lost 11 bases and the J gene lost 0 bases, with 17 bases spanning the gap. This CDR3 contains 15 residues. In DNA, the CDR3 is TGTGCCCTGATTACACAAGCTCTCTCTGGAAACACCATATATTTT. Amino acids: CALITQALSGNTIYF. Full variable domain (rest looked up from reference TRBV7-9 and TRBJ1-3): DTGVSQNPRHKITKRGQNVTFRCDPISEHNRLYWYRQTLGQGPEFLTYFQNEAQLEKSRLLSDRFSAERPKGSFSTLEIQRTEQGDSAMYLCALITQALSGNTIYFGEGSWLTVV.

This clonotype has ten or more counts. The chain has TRBV29-1 and TRBJ1-5; D unresolved. The germline V gene encodes CDR1 SQVTM and CDR2 ANQGSEA. This CDR3 is built from 13 residues. With 5 bases removed from V and 0 bases from J, the gap between germline ends came to 8 bases. Here the CDR3 reads CSVCENSNQPQHF. CDR3 DNA: TGCAGCGTTTGTGAGAATAGCAATCAGCCCCAGCATTTT.

The table lists this clonotype with many counts. The V and J genes are TRBV27 and TRBJ2-2, with D perhaps TRBD1 (6 bases). Trimming removed 4 bases from V and 4 bases from J, with 13 bases in between. The CDR3 has 15 residues. The V gene's germline CDR1 is MNHEY and CDR2 SMNVEV (reference sequence). The DNA for the CDR3 is TGTGCCAGCAGTTCACAGGGTATTGGCACCGGGGAGCTGTTTTTT. This gives the protein CASSSQGIGTGELFF.

This clonotype was picked up many times. The genes are TRBV20-1 and TRBJ2-7; 9 nucleotides match TRBD2. The trim removed 6 bases at V and 0 bases at J, leaving 6 bases unmatched. The CDR3 is 14 amino acids. Per the germline V gene, CDR1 is DFQATT and CDR2 is SNEGSKA (reference sequence). This chain's CDR3 is CSATLAGVSYEQYF. CDR3 in DNA: TGCAGTGCGACCTTAGCGGGGGTCTCCTACGAGCAGTACTTC.